These T cell receptor beta chains were read from a single sample in a study of blood T cell repertoires in COVID-19. The repertoire was sequenced with immunoSEQ multiplex PCR; TCRdb's copy has only in-frame clones and lacks some. The data contain 200,000 to 300,000 clones, 88% of them singletons. The sequencing input was peripheral blood. These receptors originate from a man in his fifties or sixties who had recovered from COVID-19. Each CDR3 is given without its conserved first and last residue. Some rows have no size entry. The others give once, few or many, or a class for an expanded clone.

size: -
J: TRBJ2-1
V: TRBV19
CDR3: ASSDRSPGYNEQF

size: -
J: TRBJ2-6
V: TRBV27
CDR3: ASSLTPVTSGANVLT

size: -
J: TRBJ1-2
V: TRBV7-9
CDR3: ASSPADRYYGYT

size: -
J: TRBJ2-5
V: TRBV9
CDR3: ASSVGLAAQETQY

size: -
J: TRBJ2-6
V: TRBV7-9
CDR3: ASSSGVGISSSGANVLT

size: -
J: TRBJ1-1
V: TRBV2
CDR3: ASSEFRVEAF

size: -
J: TRBJ2-1
V: TRBV10-3
CDR3: ASGQGTAEQF

size: -
J: TRBJ2-3
V: TRBV19
CDR3: ASNKYSNRGPETDTQY

size: -
J: TRBJ2-3
V: TRBV7-8
CDR3: ASSLFGGRTQY

size: -
J: TRBJ2-7
V: TRBV21-1
CDR3: ASSKRSGFNEQY

size: -
J: TRBJ1-1
V: TRBV5-1
CDR3: ASSLLLNTEAF

size: -
J: TRBJ2-3
V: TRBV6-4
CDR3: ASSDGQGADTQY

size: -
J: TRBJ1-4
V: TRBV18
CDR3: ASSPDRLNEKLF

size: -
J: TRBJ2-5
V: TRBV3-1/TRBV3-2
CDR3: ASSQDHIRQETQY

size: few
J: TRBJ1-2
V: TRBV21-1
CDR3: ASSNAVAYGYT

size: once
J: TRBJ2-1
V: TRBV21-1
CDR3: ASSKDGGGPCNEQF

size: -
J: TRBJ2-5
V: TRBV2
CDR3: ASRSGDLYQETQY

size: -
J: TRBJ1-1
V: TRBV27
CDR3: ASSFLGQGAAF

size: once
J: TRBJ2-1
V: TRBV3-1/TRBV3-2
CDR3: ASSHTRTSGFSVYEQF

size: once
J: TRBJ1-2
V: TRBV27
CDR3: ASRQQGRYGYT

size: -
J: TRBJ2-7
V: TRBV5-4
CDR3: ASSQEVAGAYEQY

size: -
J: TRBJ1-2
V: TRBV5-6
CDR3: ASSLEGYGYT

size: once
J: TRBJ2-7
V: TRBV12-5
CDR3: ASGSGQYSYEQY

size: -
J: TRBJ2-7
V: TRBV20-1
CDR3: SAPDSYEQY

size: -
J: TRBJ2-5
V: TRBV5-4
CDR3: ASSLAGGFATQY

size: -
J: TRBJ2-5
V: TRBV14
CDR3: ASRVTGQETQY

size: -
J: TRBJ2-2
V: TRBV19
CDR3: ASSPRDRVNTGELF

size: -
J: TRBJ2-6
V: TRBV7-7
CDR3: ASSSGVGANVLT

size: few
J: TRBJ2-1
V: TRBV4-2
CDR3: ASSQGAFLRYNEQF

size: -
J: TRBJ1-2
V: TRBV5-4
CDR3: ASSSPLLGSYGYT

size: -
J: TRBJ2-7
V: TRBV5-5
CDR3: ASSLGGPVEQY

size: few
J: TRBJ1-1
V: TRBV4-1
CDR3: ASSQEAGITEAF

size: once
J: TRBJ2-7
V: TRBV5-5
CDR3: ASSLEQVGFSYEQY

size: -
J: TRBJ1-1
V: TRBV2
CDR3: ASIRDRANTEAF

size: -
J: TRBJ2-2
V: TRBV5-1
CDR3: ASSLDEVRTGELF

size: -
J: TRBJ2-1
V: TRBV2
CDR3: ASTADSSSYNEQF

size: once
J: TRBJ2-2
V: TRBV7-2
CDR3: ASSRDRTLVGELF

size: -
J: TRBJ2-7
V: TRBV6-1
CDR3: ASSEMTGSPYEQY

size: once
J: TRBJ2-3
V: TRBV5-1
CDR3: ASSLAGDRTDTQY

size: -
J: TRBJ1-5
V: TRBV11-2
CDR3: ASSLIPGGNQPQH

size: -
J: TRBJ1-5
V: TRBV27
CDR3: AIGRGGGQPQH

size: -
J: TRBJ2-7
V: TRBV7-2
CDR3: ASSLNSYEQY